Listed below are T cell receptor beta chains from one sample, sequenced in a study of T cells in Graves' hyperthyroidism and ophthalmopathy. TCRdb called the multiplex PCR reads again in MiXCR, with one record for every CDR3 protein. Altogether 640,000 or so distinct CDR3 sequences are present, over 12% being singletons, with the ten largest covering around 7%. The sample consisted of blood. The receptors derive from a woman aged 18-29 years with Graves' ophthalmopathy. Each CDR3 is given with its conserved first and last residue.

j_call: TRBJ2-5
v_call: TRBV20-1
cdr3_aa: CSASGGQGTQYF

j_call: TRBJ2-1
v_call: TRBV5-8
cdr3_aa: CASSLDHGTYNEQFF

j_call: TRBJ2-6
v_call: TRBV7-2
cdr3_aa: CASSFQESGANVLTF

j_call: TRBJ2-1
v_call: TRBV9
cdr3_aa: CASSPAEREVGNEQFF

j_call: TRBJ2-7
v_call: TRBV28
cdr3_aa: CATVVGPPAYEQYF

j_call: TRBJ2-3
v_call: TRBV29-1
cdr3_aa: CSVGPERLSSTDTQYF

j_call: TRBJ1-2
v_call: TRBV12-3/TRBV12-4
cdr3_aa: CASSLVRSGLGQTLGYTF

j_call: TRBJ2-1
v_call: TRBV19
cdr3_aa: CASSMGTGNYNEQFF

j_call: TRBJ2-2
v_call: TRBV7-2
cdr3_aa: CASSLDRFNTGELFF

j_call: TRBJ2-2
v_call: TRBV7-3
cdr3_aa: CASSLTEGTGELFF

j_call: TRBJ2-7
v_call: TRBV27
cdr3_aa: CASSLEGQNYEQYF

j_call: TRBJ2-2
v_call: TRBV2
cdr3_aa: CASSDVASGELFF

j_call: TRBJ2-1
v_call: TRBV5-5
cdr3_aa: CASSLWGLAGVNEQFF

j_call: TRBJ1-4
v_call: TRBV10-3
cdr3_aa: CAINPDRGGEKLFF

j_call: TRBJ2-7
v_call: TRBV7-2
cdr3_aa: CASSLGPVYEQYF

j_call: TRBJ2-1
v_call: TRBV9
cdr3_aa: CASSVRLEGESYNEQFF

j_call: TRBJ1-2
v_call: TRBV20-1
cdr3_aa: CSALDSYGYTF

j_call: TRBJ1-2
v_call: TRBV12-3/TRBV12-4
cdr3_aa: CASSFTAGEAGYTF

j_call: TRBJ2-2
v_call: TRBV6-1
cdr3_aa: CASRIDRDTGELFF

j_call: TRBJ2-7
v_call: TRBV20-1
cdr3_aa: CSASTQELEQYF

j_call: TRBJ1-1
v_call: TRBV28
cdr3_aa: CASRLPPESTALNTEAFF

j_call: TRBJ2-1
v_call: TRBV7-2
cdr3_aa: CASSLWTGRSNEQFF

j_call: TRBJ2-7
v_call: TRBV10-3
cdr3_aa: CAISRLGGSYEQYF

j_call: TRBJ2-1
v_call: TRBV11-3
cdr3_aa: CASSLTTDGSNEQFF

j_call: TRBJ2-7
v_call: TRBV18
cdr3_aa: CASSPPRQGPSEQYF

j_call: TRBJ1-1
v_call: TRBV12-5
cdr3_aa: CASGLGRSTEAFF

j_call: TRBJ2-7
v_call: TRBV7-8
cdr3_aa: CASSLEGSVWSHYEQYF

j_call: TRBJ2-1
v_call: TRBV2
cdr3_aa: CASRDQTSGLYNEQFF

j_call: TRBJ1-5
v_call: TRBV16
cdr3_aa: CASSGGGRGPQHF

j_call: TRBJ2-1
v_call: TRBV7-9
cdr3_aa: CASSPGAGGLHEQFF

j_call: TRBJ1-1
v_call: TRBV6-1
cdr3_aa: CASSRGQSNTEAFF

j_call: TRBJ1-2
v_call: TRBV4-1
cdr3_aa: CASRGTGGDYGYTF

j_call: TRBJ1-5
v_call: TRBV20-1
cdr3_aa: CSAMAWKPNQPQHF

j_call: TRBJ1-2
v_call: TRBV11-2
cdr3_aa: CASSSIKREKRTAYGYTF

j_call: TRBJ2-5
v_call: TRBV5-1
cdr3_aa: CASSWDSTEETQYF

j_call: TRBJ1-1
v_call: TRBV6-1
cdr3_aa: CASRDQTGGIKTFF

j_call: TRBJ2-1
v_call: TRBV5-1
cdr3_aa: CASGLENGSGNNEQFF

j_call: TRBJ1-4
v_call: TRBV28
cdr3_aa: CASRRTGGNEKLFF

j_call: TRBJ1-4
v_call: TRBV7-9
cdr3_aa: CASSLGGEKLFF

j_call: TRBJ2-7
v_call: TRBV10-3
cdr3_aa: CAIRTTTGSYEQHF

j_call: TRBJ1-6
v_call: TRBV27
cdr3_aa: CASSFSYPGQGSSPLHF

j_call: TRBJ2-3
v_call: TRBV12-5
cdr3_aa: CASGLARGGRSDGTDTQYF

j_call: TRBJ1-5
v_call: TRBV20-1
cdr3_aa: CSAKGDYSNQPQHF

j_call: TRBJ2-2
v_call: TRBV7-3
cdr3_aa: CASSPWTSGSGELFF

j_call: TRBJ2-5
v_call: TRBV7-2
cdr3_aa: CASSAGTVETQYF

j_call: TRBJ1-4
v_call: TRBV27
cdr3_aa: CASSQSRGTISNEKLFF

j_call: TRBJ2-5
v_call: TRBV29-1
cdr3_aa: CSVGFTSGKVGEETQYF

j_call: TRBJ1-5
v_call: TRBV6-1
cdr3_aa: CASTPDRFNQPQHF

j_call: TRBJ2-4
v_call: TRBV28
cdr3_aa: CASLQGAKNIQYF

j_call: TRBJ2-5
v_call: TRBV30
cdr3_aa: CAWSVQGETQYF

j_call: TRBJ2-1
v_call: TRBV27
cdr3_aa: CASRLRAGGPFFNEQFF

j_call: TRBJ1-2
v_call: TRBV12-3/TRBV12-4
cdr3_aa: CASRRIGTGRYGYTF